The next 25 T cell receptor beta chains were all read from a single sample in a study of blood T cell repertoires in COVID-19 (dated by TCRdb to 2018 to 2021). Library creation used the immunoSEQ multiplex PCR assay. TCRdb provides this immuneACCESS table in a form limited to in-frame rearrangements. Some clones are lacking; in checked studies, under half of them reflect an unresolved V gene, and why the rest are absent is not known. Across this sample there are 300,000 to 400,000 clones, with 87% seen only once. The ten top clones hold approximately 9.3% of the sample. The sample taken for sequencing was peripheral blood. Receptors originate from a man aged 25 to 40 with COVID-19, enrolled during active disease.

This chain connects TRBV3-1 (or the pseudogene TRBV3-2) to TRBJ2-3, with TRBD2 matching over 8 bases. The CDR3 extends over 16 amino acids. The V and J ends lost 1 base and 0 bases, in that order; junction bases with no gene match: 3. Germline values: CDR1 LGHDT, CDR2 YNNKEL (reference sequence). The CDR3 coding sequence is TGTGCCAGCAGCCAAGTTAGCGGGGCCAGCACAGATACGCAGTATTTT. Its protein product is CASSQVSGASTDTQYF.

CDR3 amino acids: CASSPTGGVLETQYF. The CDR3 coding sequence is TGCGCCAGCAGCCCGACAGGGGGGGTGTTAGAGACCCAGTACTTC. The chain carries TRBV5-1 and TRBJ2-5; TRBD1 agrees at 9 bases. Looked up from germline, CDR1 is SGHRS and CDR2 is YFSETQ. With 4 bases clipped from V and 4 bases from J, the junction kept 8 bases outside the gene matches. The CDR3 length is 15 residues.

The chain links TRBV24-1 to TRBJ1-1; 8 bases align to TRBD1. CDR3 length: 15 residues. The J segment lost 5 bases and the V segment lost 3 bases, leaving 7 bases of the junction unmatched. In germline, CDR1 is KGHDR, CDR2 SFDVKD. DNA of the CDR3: TGTGCCACCAGTGATCCCGCCAGGGGGCAGACTGAAGCTTTCTTT. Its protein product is CATSDPARGQTEAFF.

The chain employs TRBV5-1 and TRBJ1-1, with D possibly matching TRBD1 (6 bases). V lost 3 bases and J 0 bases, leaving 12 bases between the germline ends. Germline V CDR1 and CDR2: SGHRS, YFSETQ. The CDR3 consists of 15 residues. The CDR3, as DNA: TGCGCCAGCAGCTGGACAGTCGGAATGAACACTGAAGCTTTCTTT. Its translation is CASSWTVGMNTEAFF.

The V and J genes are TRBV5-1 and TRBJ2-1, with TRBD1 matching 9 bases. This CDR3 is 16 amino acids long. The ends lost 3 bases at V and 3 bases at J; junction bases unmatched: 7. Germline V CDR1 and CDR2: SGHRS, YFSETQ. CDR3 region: CASSSSGTGYYNEQFF. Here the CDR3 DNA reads TGCGCCAGCAGCTCCTCCGGGACAGGGTACTACAATGAGCAGTTCTTC.

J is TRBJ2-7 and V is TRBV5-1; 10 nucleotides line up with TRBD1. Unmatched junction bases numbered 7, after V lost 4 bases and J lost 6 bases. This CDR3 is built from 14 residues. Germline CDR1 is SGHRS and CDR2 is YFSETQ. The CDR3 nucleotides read TGCGCCAGCAGCCCGCCCGGGACAGGGGCCGAGCAGTACTTC. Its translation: CASSPPGTGAEQYF. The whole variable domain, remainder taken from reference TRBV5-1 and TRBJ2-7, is KAGVTQTPRYLIKTRGQQVTLSCSPISGHRSVSWYQQTPGQGLQFLFEYFSETQRNKGNFPGRFSGRQFSNSRSEMNVSTLELGDSALYLCASSPPGTGAEQYFGPGTRLTVT.

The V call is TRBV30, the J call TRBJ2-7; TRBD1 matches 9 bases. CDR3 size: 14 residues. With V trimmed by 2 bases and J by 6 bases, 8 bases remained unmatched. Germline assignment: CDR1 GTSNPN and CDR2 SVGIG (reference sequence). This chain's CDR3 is CAWSLGTGRSEQYF. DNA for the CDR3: TGTGCCTGGAGTCTGGGGACAGGGAGAAGCGAGCAGTACTTC.

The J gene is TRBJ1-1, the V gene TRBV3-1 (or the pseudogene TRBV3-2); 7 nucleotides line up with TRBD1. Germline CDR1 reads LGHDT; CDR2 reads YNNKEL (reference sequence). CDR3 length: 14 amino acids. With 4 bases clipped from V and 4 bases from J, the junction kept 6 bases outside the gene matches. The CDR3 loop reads CASSPRQGSTEAFF. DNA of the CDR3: TGTGCCAGCAGCCCAAGACAGGGTAGCACTGAAGCTTTCTTT.

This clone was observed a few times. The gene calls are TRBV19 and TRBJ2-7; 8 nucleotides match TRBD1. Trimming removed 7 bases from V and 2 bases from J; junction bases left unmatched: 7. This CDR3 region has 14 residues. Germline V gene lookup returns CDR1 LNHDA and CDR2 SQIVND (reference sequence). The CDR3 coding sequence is TGTGCCAGTAAAGACAGGGGCGGGACCTACGAGCAGTACTTC. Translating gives CASKDRGGTYEQYF.

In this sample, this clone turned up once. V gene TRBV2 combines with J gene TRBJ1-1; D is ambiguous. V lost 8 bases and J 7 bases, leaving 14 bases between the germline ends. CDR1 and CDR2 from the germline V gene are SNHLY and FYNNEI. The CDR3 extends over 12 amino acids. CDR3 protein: CASGPEMGEAFF. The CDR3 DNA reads TGTGCCAGCGGGCCAGAGATGGGTGAAGCTTTCTTT. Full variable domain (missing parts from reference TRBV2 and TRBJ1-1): EPEVTQTPSHQVTQMGQEVILRCVPISNHLYFYWYRQILGQKVEFLVSFYNNEISEKSEIFDDQFSVERPDGSNFTLKIRSTKLEDSAMYFCASGPEMGEAFFGQGTRLTVV.

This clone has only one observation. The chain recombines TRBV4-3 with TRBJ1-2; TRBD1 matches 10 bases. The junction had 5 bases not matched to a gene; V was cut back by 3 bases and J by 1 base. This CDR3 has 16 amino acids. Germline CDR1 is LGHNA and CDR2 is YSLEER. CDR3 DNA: TGCGCCAGCAGCCACCCCGGGACAGGGGTTAACTATGGCTACACCTTC. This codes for CASSHPGTGVNYGYTF.

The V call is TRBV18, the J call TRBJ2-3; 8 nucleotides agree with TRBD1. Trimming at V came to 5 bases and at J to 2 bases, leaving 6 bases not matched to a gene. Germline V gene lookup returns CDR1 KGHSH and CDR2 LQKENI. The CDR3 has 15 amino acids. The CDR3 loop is CASSSGQGNTDTQYF. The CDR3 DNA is TGTGCCAGCTCATCTGGACAGGGAAACACAGATACGCAGTATTTT. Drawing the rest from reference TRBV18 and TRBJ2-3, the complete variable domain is NAGVMQNPRHLVRRRGQEARLRCSPMKGHSHVYWYRQLPEEGLKFMVYLQKENIIDESGMPKERFSAEFPKEGPSILRIQQVVRGDSAAYFCASSSGQGNTDTQYFGPGTRLTVL.

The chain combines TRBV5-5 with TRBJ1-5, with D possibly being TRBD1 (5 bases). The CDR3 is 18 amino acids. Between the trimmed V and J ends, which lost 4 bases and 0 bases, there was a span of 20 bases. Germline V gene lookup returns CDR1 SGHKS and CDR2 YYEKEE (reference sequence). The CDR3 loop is CASSPGGRSVYSNQPQHF. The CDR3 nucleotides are TGTGCCAGCAGCCCGGGGGGGAGGTCAGTCTATAGCAATCAGCCCCAGCATTTT.

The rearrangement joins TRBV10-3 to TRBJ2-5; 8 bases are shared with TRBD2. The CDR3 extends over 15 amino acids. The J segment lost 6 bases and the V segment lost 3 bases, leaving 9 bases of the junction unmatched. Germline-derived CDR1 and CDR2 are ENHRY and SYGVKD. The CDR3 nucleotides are TGTGCCATCAGTGAAGCCAGCGGGAGTTATAAGACCCAGTACTTC. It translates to CAISEASGSYKTQYF.

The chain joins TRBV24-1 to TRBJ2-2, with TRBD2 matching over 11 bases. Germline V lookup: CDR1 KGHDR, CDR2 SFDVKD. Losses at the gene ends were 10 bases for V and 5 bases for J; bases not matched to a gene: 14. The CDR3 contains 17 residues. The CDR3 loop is CATSSTIAGGQTGELFF. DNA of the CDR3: TGTGCCACTTCGTCGACAATAGCGGGAGGGCAGACCGGGGAGCTGTTTTTT.

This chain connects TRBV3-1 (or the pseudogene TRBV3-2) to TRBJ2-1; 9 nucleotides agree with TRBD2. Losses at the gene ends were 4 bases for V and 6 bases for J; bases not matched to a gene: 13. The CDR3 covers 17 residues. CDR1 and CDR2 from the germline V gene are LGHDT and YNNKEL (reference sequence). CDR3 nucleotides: TGTGCCAGCAGCCCCATGGGTGGTAGCGGGGGAGGCAATGAGCAGTTCTTC. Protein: CASSPMGGSGGGNEQFF.

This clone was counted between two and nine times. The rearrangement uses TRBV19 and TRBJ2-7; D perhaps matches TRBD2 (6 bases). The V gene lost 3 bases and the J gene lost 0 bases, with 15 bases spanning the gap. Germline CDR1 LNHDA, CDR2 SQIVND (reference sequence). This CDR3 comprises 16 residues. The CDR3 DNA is TGTGCCAGTAGTATGTTCGGAGGGGCCATCTCCTACGAGCAGTACTTC. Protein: CASSMFGGAISYEQYF.

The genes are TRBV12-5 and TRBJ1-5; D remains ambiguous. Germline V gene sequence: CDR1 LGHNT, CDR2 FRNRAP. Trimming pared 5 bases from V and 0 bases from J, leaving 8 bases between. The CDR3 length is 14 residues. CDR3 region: CASGPGTSNQPQHF. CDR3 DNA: TGTGCTAGTGGTCCAGGAACTAGCAATCAGCCCCAGCATTTT.

CDR3 loop: CASSQGQSYEQYF. In nucleotides, the CDR3 is TGTGCCAGCAGCCAGGGACAGTCCTACGAGCAGTACTTC. The chain employs TRBV7-2 and TRBJ2-7; 7 bases agree with TRBD1. Germline assignment: CDR1 SGHTA and CDR2 FQGNSA. The CDR3 is 13 residues long. J lost 1 base, V lost 5 bases, and 2 bases had no gene match.

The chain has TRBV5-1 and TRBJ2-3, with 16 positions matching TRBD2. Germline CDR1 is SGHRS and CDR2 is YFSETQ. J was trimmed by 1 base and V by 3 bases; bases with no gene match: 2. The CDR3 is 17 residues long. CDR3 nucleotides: TGCGCCAGCAGCTCCGGGACTAGCGGGGGGGGCACAGATACGCAGTATTTT. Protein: CASSSGTSGGGTDTQYF.

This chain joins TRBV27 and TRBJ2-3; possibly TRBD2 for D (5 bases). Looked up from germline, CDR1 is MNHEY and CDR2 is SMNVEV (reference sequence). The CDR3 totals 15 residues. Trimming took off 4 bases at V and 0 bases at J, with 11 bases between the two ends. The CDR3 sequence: CASSWLATSTDTQYF. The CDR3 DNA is TGTGCCAGCAGTTGGCTAGCAACTAGCACAGATACGCAGTATTTT.

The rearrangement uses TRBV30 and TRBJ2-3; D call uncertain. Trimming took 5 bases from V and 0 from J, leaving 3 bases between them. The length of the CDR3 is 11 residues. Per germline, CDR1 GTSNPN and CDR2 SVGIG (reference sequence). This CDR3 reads CAWASTDTQYF. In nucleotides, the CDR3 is TGTGCCTGGGCTAGCACAGATACGCAGTATTTT.

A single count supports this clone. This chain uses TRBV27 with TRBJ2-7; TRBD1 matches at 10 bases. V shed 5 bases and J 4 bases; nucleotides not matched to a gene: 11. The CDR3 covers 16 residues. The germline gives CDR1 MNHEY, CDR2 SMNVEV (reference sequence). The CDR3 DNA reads TGTGCCAGCAGTACCCGGGACAGGGGTCGTATTTACGAGCAGTACTTC. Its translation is CASSTRDRGRIYEQYF.

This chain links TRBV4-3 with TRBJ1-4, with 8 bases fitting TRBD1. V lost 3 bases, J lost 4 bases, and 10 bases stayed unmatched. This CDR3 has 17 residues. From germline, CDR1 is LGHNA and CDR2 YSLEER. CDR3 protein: CASSQKGQASFNEKLFF. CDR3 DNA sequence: TGCGCCAGCAGCCAGAAGGGACAGGCCTCCTTTAATGAAAAACTGTTTTTT.

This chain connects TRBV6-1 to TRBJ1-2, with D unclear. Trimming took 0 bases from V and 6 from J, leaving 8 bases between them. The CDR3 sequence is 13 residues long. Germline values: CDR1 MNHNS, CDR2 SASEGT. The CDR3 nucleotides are TGTGCCAGCAGTGAAGCGCTTCAGGATGGCTACACCTTC. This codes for CASSEALQDGYTF.